The 21 T cell receptor beta chains given below trace back to one sample, sequenced in a study of beta chain features in type 1 diabetes. Expressed TCRB transcripts got sequenced, as all isolated RNA was reverse transcribed. Sequencing used immunoSEQ multiplex PCR; TCRdb keeps in-frame clones, though not all of them. The sample records 680,000 or so clones, 15% to 18% being singletons. The source material was naive CD4+ T cells from blood. The receptors originated from a man aged 18 to 29 in good health.

This clone was counted between two and nine times. The J gene is TRBJ2-1, the V gene TRBV9, with unresolved D. The CDR3 loop spans 13 amino acids. V dropped 3 bases and J dropped 2 bases, with 6 bases sitting between them. Germline V gene sequence: CDR1 SGDLS, CDR2 YYNGEE. CDR3 sequence (DNA): TGTGCCAGCAGCGCCAGTACCTACAATGAGCAGTTCTTC. Translating it yields CASSASTYNEQFF.

The rearrangement uses TRBV10-2 and TRBJ1-5; 9 bases map to TRBD1. J lost 11 bases, V lost 3 bases, and 8 bases had no gene match. The CDR3 is 14 residues long. The germline CDR1 and CDR2 sequences are WSHSY and SAAADI. CDR3 residues: CASSDTGTGRTQHF. As DNA, the CDR3 is TGCGCCAGCAGTGACACCGGGACAGGGCGGACCCAGCATTTT.

A remark on this clone: Other DNA sequences in this specimen translate into the identical CDR3. The chain has TRBV5-1 and TRBJ2-1, with D unclear. The CDR3 runs to 13 residues. The germline gives CDR1 SGHRS, CDR2 YFSETQ. Deletions cut 2 bases from V and 5 bases from J, with 8 bases between. DNA of the CDR3: TGCGCCAGCAGCTTTGGCCAAAACAATGAGCAGTTCTTC. Encoded protein: CASSFGQNNEQFF.

The chain joins TRBV29-1 to TRBJ1-2; D remains unclear. Trimming cost V 6 bases and J 8 bases, with 13 bases left between them. Germline V gene sequence: CDR1 SQVTM, CDR2 ANQGSEA. The CDR3 covers 11 residues. The CDR3 spells CSVFRVSGYTF. The CDR3 nucleotides are TGCAGCGTATTTAGGGTGTCCGGCTACACCTTC. The complete variable domain, with remaining parts taken from reference TRBV29-1 and TRBJ1-2, reads SAVISQKPSRDICQRGTSLTIQCQVDSQVTMMFWYRQQPGQSLTLIATANQGSEATYESGFVIDKFPISRPNLTFSTLTVSNMSPEDSSIYLCSVFRVSGYTFGSGTRLTVV.

This clone was found a few times. The chain has TRBV25-1 and TRBJ1-2; D gene uncertain. Per germline, CDR1 MGHDK and CDR2 SYGVNS. The V end was cut by 1 base, the J end by 8 bases, with 5 bases between. The CDR3 runs 11 residues. The CDR3 coding sequence is TGTGCCAGCAGTGAATTCGAGGGCTACACCTTC. Amino acid sequence: CASSEFEGYTF.

This clone was picked up a small number of times. This chain uses TRBV5-1 with TRBJ1-1; D not resolved. The CDR3 covers 12 residues. With 5 bases removed from V and 1 base from J, the gap between germline ends came to 6 bases. Per germline, CDR1 SGHRS and CDR2 YFSETQ. CDR3 nucleotide sequence: TGCGCCAGCAGTTCGGAGAACACTGAAGCTTTCTTT. As protein: CASSSENTEAFF.

This clone has only a few counts. V gene TRBV28 combines with J gene TRBJ2-7, with TRBD1 matching 7 bases. This CDR3 contains 12 residues. Germline V gene data show CDR1 as MDHEN and CDR2 as SYDVKM. Germline trimming cut 5 bases from V and 6 bases from J; bases unmatched to any gene: 4. CDR3 sequence: CASSGDRAEQYF. CDR3 sequence (DNA): TGTGCCAGCAGTGGAGACAGGGCCGAGCAGTACTTC.

This clone occurred a few times. The chain employs TRBV7-9 and TRBJ1-5, with TRBD1 as a possible D gene (5 bases). There are 19 residues in the CDR3. The germline V and J ends were trimmed by 0 bases and 5 bases, with 23 bases remaining between them. Germline V gene sequence: CDR1 SEHNR, CDR2 FQNEAQ (reference sequence). The CDR3 DNA reads TGTGCCAGCAGCTTAGCGTATAAACCCGCGTCCAGGGAAGATCAGCCCCAGCATTTT. Translation: CASSLAYKPASREDQPQHF. Full variable domain (outside the CDR3, taken from reference TRBV7-9 and TRBJ1-5): DTGVSQNPRHKITKRGQNVTFRCDPISEHNRLYWYRQTLGQGPEFLTYFQNEAQLEKSRLLSDRFSAERPKGSFSTLEIQRTEQGDSAMYLCASSLAYKPASREDQPQHFGDGTRLSIL.

Details on this clone: At the DNA level, this CDR3 is encoded by other sequences in the same sample as well. The CDR3 DNA is TGTGCCAGCAGTAGGGACGGCTACGAGCAGTACTTC. The encoded protein is CASSRDGYEQYF. The genes are TRBV2 and TRBJ2-7, with D tentatively TRBD1 or TRBD2 (5 bases each). From germline, CDR1 is SNHLY and CDR2 FYNNEI. V was pared by 5 bases and J by 3 bases, with 8 bases between. This CDR3 contains 12 residues.

The chain uses TRBV5-1 and TRBJ2-7; the match to TRBD1 covers 7 bases. CDR1 and CDR2 (germline): SGHRS, YFSETQ. The CDR3 is made up of 15 amino acids. V lost 2 bases, J lost 3 bases, and 8 bases stayed unmatched. CDR3 sequence: CASSLVGTAHYEQYF. The DNA of the CDR3 is TGCGCCAGCAGCTTAGTAGGGACAGCCCACTACGAGCAGTACTTC.

CDR3 region: CASSYTPGLAAEQYF. The CDR3 DNA reads TGTGCCAGCAGTTACACTCCGGGACTAGCGGCCGAGCAGTACTTC. This chain uses TRBV7-9 with TRBJ2-7; 11 bases are shared with TRBD2. CDR1 is SEHNR and CDR2 is FQNEAQ in the germline V gene (reference sequence). The CDR3 has 15 residues. J lost 6 bases, V lost 6 bases, and 10 bases had no gene match.

The rearrangement joins TRBV19 to TRBJ2-3; D may be TRBD1 (5 bases). V dropped 8 bases and J dropped 1 base, with 13 bases sitting between them. There are 14 residues in the CDR3. Germline lookup yields CDR1 LNHDA and CDR2 SQIVND (reference sequence). In DNA form, the CDR3 reads TGTGCCAGTCGACGACAGCTAGGCACAGATACGCAGTATTTT. Encoded protein: CASRRQLGTDTQYF.

J is TRBJ1-1 and V is TRBV27, with 9 bases matching TRBD1. The V segment lost 5 bases and the J segment 6 bases; nucleotides outside the gene matches: 13. The CDR3 sequence is 16 residues long. In germline, CDR1 is MNHEY, CDR2 SMNVEV (reference sequence). The CDR3 nucleotides read TGTGCCAGCAGTCCAGGACAGGGGATCGTCTCCCCTGAAGCTTTCTTT. As protein: CASSPGQGIVSPEAFF.

This clone came up a few times. The rearrangement joins TRBV7-3 to TRBJ2-7; unclear D gene. Trimming pared 2 bases from V and 3 bases from J, leaving 8 bases between. From germline, CDR1 is SGHTA and CDR2 FQGTGA. The CDR3 covers 13 residues. The CDR3: CASSLYGYYEQYF. CDR3 in DNA: TGTGCCAGCAGCTTATACGGGTACTACGAGCAGTACTTC.

The chain has TRBV5-1 and TRBJ2-5; 8 positions agree with TRBD2. Unmatched junction bases numbered 5, after V lost 2 bases and J lost 2 bases. Germline CDR1 is SGHRS and CDR2 is YFSETQ. The CDR3 spans 15 residues. The CDR3 coding sequence is TGCGCCAGCAGCTTTTCCTTAGCGGGACAAGAGACCCAGTACTTC. It is translated as CASSFSLAGQETQYF.

This clone occurred a few times. The V call is TRBV27, the J call TRBJ1-1; tentative D call: TRBD1 (5 bases). V was trimmed by 2 bases and J by 0 bases, leaving 10 bases between them. The CDR3 loop spans 15 amino acids. Germline V CDR1 and CDR2: MNHEY, SMNVEV (reference sequence). The CDR3 sequence: CASSLGGVMNTEAFF. CDR3 nucleotide sequence: TGTGCCAGCAGTTTAGGAGGGGTAATGAACACTGAAGCTTTCTTT.

This chain uses TRBV15 with TRBJ2-7; 12 bases fit TRBD2. The CDR3 loop spans 15 amino acids. J lost 0 bases, V lost 8 bases, and 5 bases had no gene match. Germline V lookup: CDR1 LNHNV, CDR2 YYDKDF (reference sequence). Here the CDR3 reads CATLAGGPDSYEQYF. The DNA of the CDR3 is TGTGCCACCCTAGCGGGAGGGCCCGACTCCTACGAGCAGTACTTC.

The chain uses TRBV5-4 and TRBJ1-1; D gene unclear. V was cut by 2 bases and J by 5 bases, with 13 bases left in between. Germline V gives CDR1 SGHNT, CDR2 YYREEE (reference sequence). The CDR3 loop spans 14 amino acids. CDR3 sequence reads: CASSLQGPTTEAFF. CDR3 in DNA: TGTGCCAGCAGCTTACAAGGGCCAACAACTGAAGCTTTCTTT. The variable domain in full, with the rest retrieved from reference TRBV5-4 and TRBJ1-1, is ETGVTQSPTHLIKTRGQQVTLRCSSQSGHNTVSWYQQALGQGPQFIFQYYREEENGRGNFPPRFSGLQFPNYSSELNVNALELDDSALYLCASSLQGPTTEAFFGQGTRLTVV.

The V call is TRBV5-1, the J call TRBJ2-7; D call uncertain. The CDR3 sequence is 13 residues long. In germline, CDR1 is SGHRS, CDR2 YFSETQ. Trimming shortened V by 0 bases and J by 12 bases, and 16 bases separated the two germline ends. CDR3 DNA: TGCGCCAGCAGCTTGGCCTATCTAACTAAGCGGTACTTC. Protein: CASSLAYLTKRYF. The whole variable domain, remainder taken from reference TRBV5-1 and TRBJ2-7, is KAGVTQTPRYLIKTRGQQVTLSCSPISGHRSVSWYQQTPGQGLQFLFEYFSETQRNKGNFPGRFSGRQFSNSRSEMNVSTLELGDSALYLCASSLAYLTKRYFGPGTRLTVT.

This clone was counted only a few times. V usage is TRBV27 and J usage is TRBJ2-7; 7 positions match TRBD1. V dropped 5 bases and J dropped 6; count of bases not matched to a gene: 4. The CDR3 has 12 residues. In germline, CDR1 is MNHEY, CDR2 SMNVEV (reference sequence). CDR3 amino acids: CASSRQGREQYF. CDR3 bases: TGTGCCAGCAGTCGACAGGGTCGCGAGCAGTACTTC.

The rearrangement joins TRBV19 to TRBJ2-7; D possibly uses TRBD1 or TRBD2 (5 bases each). Trimming left V 3 bases short and J 6 bases short, with 18 bases between. The CDR3 totals 15 residues. Looked up from germline, CDR1 is LNHDA and CDR2 is SQIVND (reference sequence). The CDR3 sequence: CASSMKGPGLGEQYF. In DNA form, the CDR3 reads TGTGCCAGTAGTATGAAGGGACCGGGTCTTGGCGAGCAGTACTTC.